Sequencing of this T cell receptor (beta chain) was carried out in a study of CD8+CD57+ T cells in acquired aplastic anemia. Study as a whole: Sorted CD4+ and CD8+ cell DNA averaged roughly 3.2 ug. Study-wide findings and caveats: The study found no significant CD8+ Simpson's diversity difference between patients and controls. Both patients and controls carried the same twenty-nine CD8+ CDR3 sequences.

J was trimmed by 10 bases and V by 4 bases; bases with no gene match: 12. The CDR3 totals 14 residues. CDR1 SEHNR and CDR2 FQNEAQ come from the germline V gene (reference sequence). For CDR3 and TCR beta VDJ profiling, genomic DNA was the template used. TCRdb fed the reads into MiXCR, producing one record per CDR3 protein. Of 150,000 to 200,000 distinct CDR3 sequences in the sample, 64% were seen once. Details on this clonotype: As yet, its antigen is unknown.

Specimen: sorted CD4+, CD8+, or CD8+CD57+ T cells (not recorded which) from PBMCs. This receptor was obtained from a human donor with severe aplastic anemia or a healthy control (not recorded which). The chain couples TRBV7-9 to TRBJ2-7; 8 positions agree with TRBD2. CDR3 bases: TGTGCCAGCAGCTCCGGGGGGGGAGGGGCCAACCAGTACTTC. Protein: CASSSGGGGANQYF. The full variable domain, in which reference TRBV7-9 and TRBJ2-7 provide the parts outside the CDR3, is DTGVSQNPRHKITKRGQNVTFRCDPISEHNRLYWYRQTLGQGPEFLTYFQNEAQLEKSRLLSDRFSAERPKGSFSTLEIQRTEQGDSAMYLCASSSGGGGANQYFGPGTRLTVT.